This T cell receptor (beta chain) was sequenced for a study of cytomegalovirus exposure and HLA in healthy donors. Background on the study: The Caucasian-associated ancestry cluster contained about 80% of the approximately 430 genotyped donors. Study-wide points: Relative to the approximately 670-donor mean, N-insertions were reportedly fewer in an Asian-associated ancestry cluster in a later analysis. Analysis was carried out at a later point, and it linked a missense DCLRE1C variant to TCR beta V- and J-gene trimming.

The CDR3 is 12 amino acids. The germline V gene encodes CDR1 MNHEY and CDR2 SMNVEV (reference sequence). With 8 bases removed from V and 7 bases from J, the gap between germline ends came to 12 bases. PCR employed 60 Vbeta and 13 Jbeta primers. Libraries were prepared by immunoSEQ multiplex PCR; TCRdb keeps only in-frame clonotypes and omits some of them. The table lists about 160,000 clones, roughly four fifths of them singletons. Points on this clone: Its antigen remains unknown.

The source material was PBMCs. This TCR derives from a female donor in good health and CMV-seronegative. The rearrangement uses TRBV27 and TRBJ2-1, with D possibly being TRBD2 (7 bases). The CDR3 DNA is TGTGCCAGCGGGGGGGCAGGGAATGAGCAGTTCTTC. This codes for CASGGAGNEQFF.